This T cell receptor beta chain stems from a study of T-cell reconstitution after alpha-beta-depleted transplantation in children. TCRbeta library preparation incorporated unique molecular identifiers. TCRdb re-called the PCR reads through MiXCR, storing one row per CDR3 protein. This sample yields 600,000 to 700,000 distinct CDR3 sequences, of which 16% are seen a single time; about 1.1% belongs to the top ten. A few counts support this clonotype. From germline, CDR1 is DFQATT and CDR2 SNEGSKA (reference sequence). The CDR3 length is 16 residues. V was cut by 0 bases and J by 0 bases, with 9 bases left in between.

V gene TRBV20-1 combines with J gene TRBJ1-6; maybe TRBD1 (6 bases). The sample was PBMCs from the stem cell graft donor, taken from the stem cell graft. This clonotype was sampled from a human donor who donated a stem cell graft to a child with acute myeloid leukemia. CDR3 sequence (DNA): TGCAGTGCTAGAGAGCAGGGGAGCTCCTATAATTCACCCCTCCACTTT. This translates into CSAREQGSSYNSPLHF.